This TCR beta chain was observed in a study of blood T cell repertoires in COVID-19. Across the whole study: Samples came from the United States, Italy and Spain, spanning acute and convalescent COVID-19. T cells, B-cell-depleted T cells, or PBMCs supplied cDNA or gDNA.

This clone was observed once. The CDR3 has 15 residues. The germline V and J ends were trimmed by 3 bases and 0 bases, with 12 bases remaining between them. The germline V gene encodes CDR1 MDHEN and CDR2 SYDVKM. Original handling: Amplification of reference gene primers was used by the study to estimate nucleated cell counts. Sequenced by immunoSEQ multiplex PCR; TCRdb stores in-frame clones only, minus some. The V and J calls and clone size were taken over from that table, and D and trimming were inferred from the DNA. The sample records 25,000 to 30,000 clones, roughly 90% being singletons. The sequence derives from a human donor in a cohort sampled during active COVID-19. The chain is built from TRBV28 and TRBJ2-7; possibly TRBD1 for D (5 bases). What was sequenced was peripheral blood. CDR3 residues: CASSFLQGSSYEQYF. For the CDR3, the DNA is TGTGCCAGCAGTTTTTTGCAGGGCAGCTCCTACGAGCAGTACTTC.